This T cell receptor beta chain was documented in a study of T cells in Graves' hyperthyroidism and ophthalmopathy. Study context: Before treatment of any kind, peripheral blood was taken at initial diagnosis.

As regards this clonotype: As yet, its antigen is unknown.

TCR beta CDR3 regions were amplified from RNA transcripts. A set of HTBI primers served as the primers for a first-round RT-PCR of the TCR CDR3. TCRdb re-called the multiplex PCR reads with MiXCR, one entry per CDR3 protein. The table shows roughly 280,000 distinct CDR3 sequences, with approximately 21% occurring only once. Exclusion followed for patients with uncontrolled infection, other autoimmune disease, pregnancy or lactation. Diagnostic decisions used clinical symptoms, serum thyroxine and TRAb, thyroid ultrasound and orbital computed tomography. CDR1 and CDR2 from the germline V gene are MDHEN and SYDVKM. This CDR3 is 17 amino acids long. Deletions cut 3 bases from V and 2 bases from J, with 14 bases between. Findings and caveats of the study: Clonotypes that were expanded in thyroid above 0.001 mostly appeared in blood too.

The clonotype was recovered from a man aged 25 to 40 with Graves' ophthalmopathy. Sequenced: blood. The V call is TRBV28, the J call TRBJ2-6, with D unclear. Here the CDR3 DNA reads TGTGCCAGCAGTTTGGTCAGGCAAATGGCTGGGGCCAACGTCCTGACTTTC. Amino acids: CASSLVRQMAGANVLTF. Full variable domain (rest looked up from reference TRBV28 and TRBJ2-6): DVKVTQSSRYLVKRTGEKVFLECVQDMDHENMFWYRQDPGLGLRLIYFSYDVKMKEKGDIPEGYSVSREKKERFSLILESASTNQTSMYLCASSLVRQMAGANVLTFGAGSRLTVL.